The clone carrying this T cell receptor beta chain was seen only a few times. Its antigen remains unidentified. The data are from a study of vaccination and CD4 T cells after COVID-19. About the research overall: A vaccine, either BNT162b2 or mRNA-1273, was given to participants in two doses.

Treatment noted: 10-day PBMC culture with coronavirus spike peptide pools or control peptides (ViraFEST assay). Once peptide pools had expanded antigen-specific T cells, ViraFEST sequenced TCRs. The CDR3 runs 13 residues. Germline V gene lookup returns CDR1 SNHLY and CDR2 FYNNEI. The ends were cut back, 3 bases at V and 8 bases at J, with 13 bases in the middle. The Oncomine TCR Beta short-read assay was applied to DNA of cultured CD4+ T cells. Genomic DNA was extracted from cultured CD4+ T cells. TCRdb used MiXCR to reprocess the PCR reads, holding one entry per CDR3 protein. The repertoire holds under 30,000 distinct CDR3 sequences, with more than 40% as singletons.

Sequenced here: CD4+ T cells from blood, cultured in vitro, sampled before SARS-CoV-2 vaccination. The receptor comes from a human donor who received a COVID-19 vaccine. This chain links TRBV2 with TRBJ1-2, with D maybe TRBD1 (5 bases). The CDR3 coding sequence is TGTGCCAGCAGTGAGTTCAGGGTCGAAGGCTACACCTTC. As protein: CASSEFRVEGYTF.